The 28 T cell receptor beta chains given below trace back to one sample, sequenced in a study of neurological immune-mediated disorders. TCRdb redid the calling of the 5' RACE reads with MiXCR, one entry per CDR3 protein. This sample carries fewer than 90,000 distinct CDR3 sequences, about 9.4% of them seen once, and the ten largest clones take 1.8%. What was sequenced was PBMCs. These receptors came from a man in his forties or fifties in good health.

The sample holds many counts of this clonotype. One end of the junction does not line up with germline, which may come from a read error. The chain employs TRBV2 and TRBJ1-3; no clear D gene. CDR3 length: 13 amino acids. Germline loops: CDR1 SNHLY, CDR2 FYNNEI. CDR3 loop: CASSEERGNTIYF. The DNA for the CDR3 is TGTGCCAGCAGCGAAGAAAGGGGAAACACCATATATTTT.

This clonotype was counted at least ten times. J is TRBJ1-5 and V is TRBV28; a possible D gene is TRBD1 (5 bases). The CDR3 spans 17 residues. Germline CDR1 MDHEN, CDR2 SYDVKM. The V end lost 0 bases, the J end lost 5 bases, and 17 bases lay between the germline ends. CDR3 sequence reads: CASSLWEDIKGDQPQHF. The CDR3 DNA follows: TGTGCCAGCAGTTTATGGGAGGACATAAAAGGAGATCAGCCCCAGCATTTT.

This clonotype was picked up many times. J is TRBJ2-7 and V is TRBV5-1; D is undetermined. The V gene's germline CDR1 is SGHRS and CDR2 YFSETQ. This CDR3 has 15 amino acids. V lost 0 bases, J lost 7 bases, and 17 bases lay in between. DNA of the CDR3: TGCGCCAGCAGCTTGGTGTCGGCAGAGCCGAGGGAGCAGTACTTC. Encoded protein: CASSLVSAEPREQYF.

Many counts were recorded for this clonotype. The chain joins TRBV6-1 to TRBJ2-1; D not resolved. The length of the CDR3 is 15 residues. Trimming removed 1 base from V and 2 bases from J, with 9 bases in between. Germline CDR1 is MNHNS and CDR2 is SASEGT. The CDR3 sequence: CASSEEVSPYNEQFF. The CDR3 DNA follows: TGTGCCAGCAGTGAAGAGGTTAGCCCCTACAATGAGCAGTTCTTC.

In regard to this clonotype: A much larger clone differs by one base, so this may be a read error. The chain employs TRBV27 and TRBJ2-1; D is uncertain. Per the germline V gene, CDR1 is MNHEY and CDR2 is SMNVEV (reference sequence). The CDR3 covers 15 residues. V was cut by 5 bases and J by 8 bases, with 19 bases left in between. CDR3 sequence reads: CASSAYMGLGDEQFF. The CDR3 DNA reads TGTGCCAGCAGTGCGTACATGGGGTTAGGCGATGAGCAGTTCTTC.

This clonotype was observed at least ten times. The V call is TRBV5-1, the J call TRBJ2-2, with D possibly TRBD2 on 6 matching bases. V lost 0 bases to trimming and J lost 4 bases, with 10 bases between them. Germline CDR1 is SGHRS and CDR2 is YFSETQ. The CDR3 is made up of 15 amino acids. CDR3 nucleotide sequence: TGCGCCAGCAGCTTGGATATCGGGGGCACCGGGGAGCTGTTTTTT. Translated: CASSLDIGGTGELFF. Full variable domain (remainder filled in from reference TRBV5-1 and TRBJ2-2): KAGVTQTPRYLIKTRGQQVTLSCSPISGHRSVSWYQQTPGQGLQFLFEYFSETQRNKGNFPGRFSGRQFSNSRSEMNVSTLELGDSALYLCASSLDIGGTGELFFGEGSRLTVL.

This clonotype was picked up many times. The CDR3, as DNA: TGTGCCAGCAGCCCCGGACTAGCGGGAGAGGAGACCCAGTACTTC. Translated: CASSPGLAGEETQYF. V and J are TRBV7-3 and TRBJ2-5, with 13 bases identical to TRBD2. The CDR3 sequence is 15 residues long. The junction had 5 bases not matched to a gene; V was cut back by 5 bases and J by 5 bases. Germline-derived CDR1 and CDR2 are SGHTA and FQGTGA.

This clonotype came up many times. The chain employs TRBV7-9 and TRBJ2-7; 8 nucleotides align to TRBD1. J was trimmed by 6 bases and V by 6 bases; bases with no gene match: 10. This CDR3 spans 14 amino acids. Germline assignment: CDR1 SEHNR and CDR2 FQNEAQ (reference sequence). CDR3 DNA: TGTGCCAGCAGTTCCCCCCTGGACAGGGTCGAGCAGTACTTC. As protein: CASSSPLDRVEQYF.

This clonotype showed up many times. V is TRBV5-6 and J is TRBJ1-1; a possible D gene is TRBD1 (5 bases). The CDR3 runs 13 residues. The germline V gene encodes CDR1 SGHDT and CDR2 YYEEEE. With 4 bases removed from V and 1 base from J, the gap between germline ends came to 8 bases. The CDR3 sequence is CASSMGRNTEAFF. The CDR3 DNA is TGTGCCAGCAGCATGGGACGGAACACTGAAGCTTTCTTT.

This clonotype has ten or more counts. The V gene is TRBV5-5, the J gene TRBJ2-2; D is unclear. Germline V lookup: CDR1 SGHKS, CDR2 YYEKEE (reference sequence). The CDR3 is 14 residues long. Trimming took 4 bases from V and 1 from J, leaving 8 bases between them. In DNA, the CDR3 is TGTGCCAGCAGCCCTACACAGAACACCGGGGAGCTGTTTTTT. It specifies CASSPTQNTGELFF.

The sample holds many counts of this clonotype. The CDR3 bases are TGCGCCAGCAGCCCCCACCGGGACGGCCCCTACGAGCAGTACTTC. This gives the protein CASSPHRDGPYEQYF. The chain couples TRBV5-1 to TRBJ2-7; the D call may be TRBD1 or TRBD2 (5 bases each). From germline, CDR1 is SGHRS and CDR2 YFSETQ. This CDR3 spans 15 amino acids. V lost 4 bases and J 2 bases, leaving 16 bases between the germline ends.

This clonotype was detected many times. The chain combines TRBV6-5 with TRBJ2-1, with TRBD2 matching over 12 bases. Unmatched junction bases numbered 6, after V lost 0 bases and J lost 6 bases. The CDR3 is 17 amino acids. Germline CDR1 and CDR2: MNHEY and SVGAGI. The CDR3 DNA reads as TGTGCCAGCAGTTACTCGGCTAGCGGGGGGGCCACCAATGAGCAGTTCTTC. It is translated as CASSYSASGGATNEQFF.

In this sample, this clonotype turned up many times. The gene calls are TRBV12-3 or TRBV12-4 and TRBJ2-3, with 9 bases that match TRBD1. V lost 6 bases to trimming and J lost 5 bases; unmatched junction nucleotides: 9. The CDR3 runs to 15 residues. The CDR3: CASSPQGAQGDTQYF. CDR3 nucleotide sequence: TGTGCCAGCAGCCCACAGGGGGCCCAGGGAGATACGCAGTATTTT.

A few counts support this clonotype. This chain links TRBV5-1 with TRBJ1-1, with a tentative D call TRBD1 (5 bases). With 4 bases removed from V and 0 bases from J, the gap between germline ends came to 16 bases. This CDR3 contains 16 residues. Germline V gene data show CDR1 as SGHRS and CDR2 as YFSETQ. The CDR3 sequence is CASSGGKGSMNTEAFF. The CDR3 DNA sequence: TGCGCCAGCAGCGGGGGTAAAGGGTCAATGAACACTGAAGCTTTCTTT.

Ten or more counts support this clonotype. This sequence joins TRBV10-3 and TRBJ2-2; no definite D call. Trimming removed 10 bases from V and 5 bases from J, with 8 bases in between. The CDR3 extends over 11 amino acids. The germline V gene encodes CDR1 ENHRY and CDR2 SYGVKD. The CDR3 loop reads CATGETGELFF. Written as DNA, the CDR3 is TGTGCCACAGGCGAAACCGGGGAGCTGTTTTTT.

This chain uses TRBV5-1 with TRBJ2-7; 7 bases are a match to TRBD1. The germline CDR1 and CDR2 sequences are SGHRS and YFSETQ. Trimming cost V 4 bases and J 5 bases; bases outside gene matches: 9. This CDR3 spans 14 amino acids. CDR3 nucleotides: TGCGCCAGCAGCCTCCGGACAGGCTTACACGAGCAGTACTTC. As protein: CASSLRTGLHEQYF.

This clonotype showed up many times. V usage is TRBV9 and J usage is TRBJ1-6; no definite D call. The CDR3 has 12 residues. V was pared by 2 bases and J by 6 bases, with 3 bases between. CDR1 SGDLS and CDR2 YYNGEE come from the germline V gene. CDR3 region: CASSVGNSPLHF. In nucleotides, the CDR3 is TGTGCCAGCAGCGTTGGTAATTCACCCCTCCACTTT.

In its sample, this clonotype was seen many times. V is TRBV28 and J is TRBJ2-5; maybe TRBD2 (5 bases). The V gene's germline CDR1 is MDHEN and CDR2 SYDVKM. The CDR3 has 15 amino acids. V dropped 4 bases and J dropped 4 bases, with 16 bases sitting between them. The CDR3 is CASSSLMGRGETQYF. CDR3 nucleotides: TGTGCCAGCAGTTCTCTGATGGGGAGAGGAGAGACCCAGTACTTC.

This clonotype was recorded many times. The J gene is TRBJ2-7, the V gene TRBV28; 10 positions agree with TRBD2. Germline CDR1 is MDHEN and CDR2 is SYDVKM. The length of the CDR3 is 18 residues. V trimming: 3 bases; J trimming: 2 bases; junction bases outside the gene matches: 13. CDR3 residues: CASSFPGTLAGGTYEQYF. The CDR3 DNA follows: TGTGCCAGCAGTTTCCCTGGAACCTTAGCGGGAGGAACCTACGAGCAGTACTTC.

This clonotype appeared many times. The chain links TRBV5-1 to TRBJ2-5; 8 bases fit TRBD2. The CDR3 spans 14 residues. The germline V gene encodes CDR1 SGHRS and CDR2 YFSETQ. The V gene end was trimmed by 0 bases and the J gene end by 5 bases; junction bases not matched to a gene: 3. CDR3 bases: TGCGCCAGCAGCTTGGGCGGGGGGCACGAGACCCAGTACTTC. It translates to CASSLGGGHETQYF.

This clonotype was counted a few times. The CDR3 region is CASTDAGLAAQETQYF. In DNA form, the CDR3 reads TGTGCCAGCACCGATGCGGGACTAGCGGCCCAAGAGACCCAGTACTTC. V is TRBV3-1 and J is TRBJ2-5; 11 bases fit TRBD2. From germline, CDR1 is LGHDT and CDR2 YNNKEL (reference sequence). The CDR3 spans 16 residues. Trimming cost V 7 bases and J 1 base; bases outside gene matches: 8.

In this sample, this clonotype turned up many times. The CDR3 region is CASSSTPGLTRGYEQYF. The CDR3 region has the DNA TGTGCCAGCAGCTCAACCCCTGGCCTCACAAGGGGTTACGAGCAGTACTTC. V is TRBV7-9 and J is TRBJ2-7, with D maybe TRBD1 (5 bases). CDR3 length: 17 amino acids. Germline V gene sequence: CDR1 SEHNR, CDR2 FQNEAQ (reference sequence). With 4 bases removed from V and 4 bases from J, the gap between germline ends came to 23 bases.

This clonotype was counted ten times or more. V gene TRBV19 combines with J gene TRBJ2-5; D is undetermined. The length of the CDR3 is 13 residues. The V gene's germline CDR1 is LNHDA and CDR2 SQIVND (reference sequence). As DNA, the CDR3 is TGTGCTTCCCAGGAGTACAATGGGGAGACCCAGTACTTC. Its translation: CASQEYNGETQYF.

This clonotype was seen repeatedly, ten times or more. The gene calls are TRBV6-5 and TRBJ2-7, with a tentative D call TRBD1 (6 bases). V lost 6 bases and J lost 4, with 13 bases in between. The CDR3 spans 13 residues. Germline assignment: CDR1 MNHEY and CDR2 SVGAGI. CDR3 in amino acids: CASSPQGPYEQYF. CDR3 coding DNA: TGTGCCAGCAGCCCACAGGGACCGTACGAGCAGTACTTC.

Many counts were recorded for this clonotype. CDR3 sequence (DNA): TGTGCCAGCAGCTTAACAGGCGCGAGCACAGATACGCAGTATTTT. It codes for CASSLTGASTDTQYF. This sequence joins TRBV7-3 and TRBJ2-3; the D is unclear. Germline V CDR1 and CDR2: SGHTA, FQGTGA. Between the trimmed V and J ends, which lost 0 bases and 0 bases, there was a span of 7 bases. The CDR3 runs 15 residues. Combining the CDR3 with reference TRBV7-3 and TRBJ2-3 gives the whole variable domain GAGVSQTPSNKVTEKGKYVELRCDPISGHTALYWYRQSLGQGPEFLIYFQGTGAADDSGLPNDRFFAVRPEGSVSTLKIQRTERGDSAVYLCASSLTGASTDTQYFGPGTRLTVL.

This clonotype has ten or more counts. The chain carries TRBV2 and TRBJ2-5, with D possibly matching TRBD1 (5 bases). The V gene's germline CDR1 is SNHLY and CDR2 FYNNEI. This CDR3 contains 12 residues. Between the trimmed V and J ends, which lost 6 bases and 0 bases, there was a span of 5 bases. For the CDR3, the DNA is TGTGCCAGCAGGACAGACCAAGAGACCCAGTACTTC. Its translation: CASRTDQETQYF.

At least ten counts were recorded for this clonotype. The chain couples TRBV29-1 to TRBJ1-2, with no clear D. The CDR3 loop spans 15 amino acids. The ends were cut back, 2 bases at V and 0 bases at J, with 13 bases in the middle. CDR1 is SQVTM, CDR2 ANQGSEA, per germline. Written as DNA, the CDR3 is TGCAGCGTTGAAAGGAAAGGGTCGGCTAACTATGGCTACACCTTC. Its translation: CSVERKGSANYGYTF.

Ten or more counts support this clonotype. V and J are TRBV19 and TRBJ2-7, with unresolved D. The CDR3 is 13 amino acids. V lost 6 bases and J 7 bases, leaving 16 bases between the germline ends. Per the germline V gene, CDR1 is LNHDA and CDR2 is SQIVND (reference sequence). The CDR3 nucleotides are TGTGCCAGTAGCCTTGGGTCCGCCGGAGAGCAGTACTTC. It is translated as CASSLGSAGEQYF.